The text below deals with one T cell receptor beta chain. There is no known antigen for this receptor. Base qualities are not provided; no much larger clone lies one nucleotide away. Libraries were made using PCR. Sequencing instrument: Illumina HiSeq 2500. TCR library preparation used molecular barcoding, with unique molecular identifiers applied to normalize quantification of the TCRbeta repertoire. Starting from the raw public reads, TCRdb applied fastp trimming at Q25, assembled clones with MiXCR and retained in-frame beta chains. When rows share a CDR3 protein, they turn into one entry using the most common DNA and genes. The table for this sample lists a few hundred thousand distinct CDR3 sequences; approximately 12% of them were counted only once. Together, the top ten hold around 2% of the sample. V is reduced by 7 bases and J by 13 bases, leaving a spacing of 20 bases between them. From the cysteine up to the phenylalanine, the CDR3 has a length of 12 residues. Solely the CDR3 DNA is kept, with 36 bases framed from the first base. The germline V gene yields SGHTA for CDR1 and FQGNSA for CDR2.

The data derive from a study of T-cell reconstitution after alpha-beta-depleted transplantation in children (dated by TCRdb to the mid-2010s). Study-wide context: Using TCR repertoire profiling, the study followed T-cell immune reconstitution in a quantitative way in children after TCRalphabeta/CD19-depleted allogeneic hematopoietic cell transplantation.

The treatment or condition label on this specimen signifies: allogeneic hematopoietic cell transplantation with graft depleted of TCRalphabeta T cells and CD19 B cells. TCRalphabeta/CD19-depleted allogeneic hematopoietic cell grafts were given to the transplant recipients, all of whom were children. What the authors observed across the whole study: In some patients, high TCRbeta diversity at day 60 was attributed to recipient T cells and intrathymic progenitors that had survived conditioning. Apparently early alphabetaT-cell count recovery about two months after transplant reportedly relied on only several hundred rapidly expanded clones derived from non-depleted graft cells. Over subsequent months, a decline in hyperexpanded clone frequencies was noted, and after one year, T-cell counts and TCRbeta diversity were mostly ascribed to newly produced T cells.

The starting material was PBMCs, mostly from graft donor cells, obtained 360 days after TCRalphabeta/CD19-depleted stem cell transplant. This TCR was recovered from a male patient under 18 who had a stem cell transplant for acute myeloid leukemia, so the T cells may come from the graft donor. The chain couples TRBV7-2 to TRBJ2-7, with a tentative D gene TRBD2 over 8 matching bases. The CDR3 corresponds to CASTPGGDSLYF. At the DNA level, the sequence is TGTGCCAGCACCCCGGGAGGGGACAGCCTATACTTC.